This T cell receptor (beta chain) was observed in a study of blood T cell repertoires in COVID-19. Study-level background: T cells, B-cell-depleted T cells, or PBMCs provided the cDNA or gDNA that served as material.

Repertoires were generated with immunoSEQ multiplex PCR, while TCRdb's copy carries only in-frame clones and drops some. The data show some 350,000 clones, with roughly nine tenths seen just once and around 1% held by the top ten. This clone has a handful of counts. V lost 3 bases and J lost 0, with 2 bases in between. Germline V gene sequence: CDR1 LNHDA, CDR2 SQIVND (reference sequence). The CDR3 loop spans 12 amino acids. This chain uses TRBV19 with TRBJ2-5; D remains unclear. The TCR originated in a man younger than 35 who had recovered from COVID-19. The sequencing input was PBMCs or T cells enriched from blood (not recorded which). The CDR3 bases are TGTGCCAGTAGTATTAACCAAGAGACCCAGTACTTC. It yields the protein CASSINQETQYF.